Shown below are 31 T cell receptor beta chains from a single sample sequenced in a study of blood T cell repertoires in COVID-19. Only in-frame clones appear in the TCRdb table, and some are missing; sequencing was by immunoSEQ multiplex PCR. The data contain roughly 240,000 clones, approximately 82% of them singletons. Sequenced sample: peripheral blood. Receptor source: a woman aged 80 or over with acute or convalescent COVID-19.

The chain employs TRBV29-1 and TRBJ1-1; D gene ambiguous. The CDR3 covers 12 residues. Between the trimmed V and J ends, which lost 3 bases and 2 bases, there was a span of 7 bases. Germline-derived CDR1 and CDR2 are SQVTM and ANQGSEA. Written as DNA, the CDR3 is TGCAGCGTTGACGAGAGAAACACTGAAGCTTTCTTT. This encodes CSVDERNTEAFF.

The V call is TRBV3-1 (or the pseudogene TRBV3-2), the J call TRBJ2-7; 7 bases align to TRBD2. V lost 1 base and J lost 9; bases outside the gene matches: 9. Germline V CDR1 and CDR2: LGHDT, YNNKEL (reference sequence). The CDR3 sequence is 14 residues long. The CDR3 bases are TGTGCCAGCAGCCAAGGAGGAGGGAGGGCCGGGCAGTACTTC. It translates to CASSQGGGRAGQYF.

The chain recombines TRBV27 with TRBJ2-5; the D gene is possibly TRBD2 (6 bases). The CDR3 consists of 17 residues. Germline V CDR1 and CDR2: MNHEY, SMNVEV (reference sequence). The V end lost 8 bases, the J end lost 5 bases, and 27 bases lay between the germline ends. CDR3 coding DNA: TGTGCCAGCCGGAGGGGTGGGGTAGTCCCCCTTCAGGAGACCCAGTACTTC. Encoded protein: CASRRGGVVPLQETQYF.

This sequence joins TRBV29-1 and TRBJ2-2; D is unclear. The CDR3 sequence is 11 residues long. The V end lost 5 bases, the J end lost 2 bases, and 3 bases lay between the germline ends. CDR1 and CDR2 (germline): SQVTM, ANQGSEA. The CDR3 sequence: CSVTNTGELFF. The CDR3 DNA is TGCAGCGTTACAAACACCGGGGAGCTGTTTTTT.

This chain links TRBV24-1 with TRBJ1-5; tentative D call: TRBD1 (5 bases). V was shortened by 6 bases and J by 3 bases, with 17 bases between the two germline ends. This CDR3 is 16 amino acids long. CDR1 and CDR2 (germline): KGHDR, SFDVKD. CDR3 residues: CATSSGGSVPNQPQHF. The CDR3 region has the DNA TGTGCCACCAGTTCCGGGGGGTCGGTCCCCAATCAGCCCCAGCATTTT.

CDR3 DNA sequence: TGTGCCAGCAGCTTACCCGAGCGTCTTGAGACCCAGTACTTC. Amino acids: CASSLPERLETQYF. The chain couples TRBV11-1 to TRBJ2-5; D is unclear. CDR1 and CDR2 (germline): SGHAT, FQDESV (reference sequence). Trimming shortened V by 2 bases and J by 5 bases, and 12 bases separated the two germline ends. The length of the CDR3 is 14 residues.

The CDR3 DNA reads TGTGCCAGCAGCTGGGGACAGGGAGGGAACACTGAAGCTTTCTTT. Residues: CASSWGQGGNTEAFF. The chain joins TRBV7-2 to TRBJ1-1; 9 bases are a match to TRBD1. CDR1 SGHTA and CDR2 FQGNSA come from the germline V gene. The CDR3 consists of 15 residues. After removal of 4 bases from V and 1 base from J, the junction contained 4 bases not matched to a gene.

This clone came up once. J is TRBJ2-7 and V is TRBV2, with 7 nucleotides matching TRBD2. The CDR3 contains 14 residues. CDR1 is SNHLY, CDR2 FYNNEI, per germline. V dropped 2 bases and J dropped 5; count of bases not matched to a gene: 6. The CDR3 loop is CASSEKREMDEQYF. For the CDR3, the DNA is TGTGCCAGCAGTGAAAAGCGGGAAATGGACGAGCAGTACTTC.

The rearrangement uses TRBV18 and TRBJ1-2; 7 bases align to TRBD1. Germline-derived CDR1 and CDR2 are KGHSH and LQKENI. This CDR3 is built from 15 residues. V trimming: 3 bases; J trimming: 4 bases; junction bases outside the gene matches: 8. Here the CDR3 DNA reads TGTGCCAGCTCACCGGGACAGAATCGCGGCTATGGCTACACCTTC. Translated: CASSPGQNRGYGYTF.

The V gene is TRBV5-8, the J gene TRBJ1-4; 8 bases fit TRBD1. The length of the CDR3 is 14 residues. V lost 3 bases to trimming and J lost 10 bases; unmatched junction nucleotides: 8. The germline CDR1 and CDR2 sequences are SGHTS and YDEGEE. CDR3 region: CASSYDRGSRKLFF. CDR3 DNA: TGTGCCAGCAGCTACGACAGGGGTTCTCGAAAACTGTTTTTT.

The rearrangement uses TRBV19 and TRBJ2-5, with 12 bases matching TRBD2. CDR1 and CDR2 (germline): LNHDA, SQIVND (reference sequence). There are 16 residues in the CDR3. V shed 2 bases and J 4 bases; nucleotides not matched to a gene: 5. CDR3 DNA: TGTGCCAGTAGTATATCGCTAGCGGGAGGGGCAGAGACCCAGTACTTC. This translates into CASSISLAGGAETQYF.

V gene TRBV27 combines with J gene TRBJ1-5; maybe TRBD1 (6 bases). CDR1 is MNHEY, CDR2 SMNVEV, per germline (reference sequence). The V end was cut by 5 bases, the J end by 6 bases, with 11 bases between. The CDR3 covers 13 residues. DNA of the CDR3: TGTGCCAGCAGTCTCGAACAGGGTCAGCCCCAGCATTTT. Amino acids: CASSLEQGQPQHF.

This clone was seen a single time. V and J are TRBV5-6 and TRBJ1-1, with D perhaps TRBD1 (5 bases). V gave up 0 bases and J gave up 7 bases, with 7 bases separating them. The germline CDR1 and CDR2 sequences are SGHDT and YYEEEE. The CDR3 is 12 residues long. CDR3 protein: CASSLVQDEAFF. CDR3 nucleotides: TGTGCCAGCAGCTTGGTACAGGATGAAGCTTTCTTT.

This rearrangement joins TRBV7-2 to TRBJ1-5; D is uncertain. The CDR3 contains 15 residues. The germline V gene encodes CDR1 SGHTA and CDR2 FQGNSA. Trimming left V 4 bases short and J 6 bases short, with 16 bases between. The CDR3 DNA sequence: TGTGCCAGCAGCTCCGGGAGTAATCTAGCTCAGCCCCAGCATTTT. Translating it yields CASSSGSNLAQPQHF.

The chain has TRBV4-1 and TRBJ1-5; 8 nucleotides line up with TRBD1. Trimming removed 0 bases from V and 5 bases from J; junction bases left unmatched: 6. This CDR3 contains 16 residues. Germline CDR1 is MGHRA and CDR2 is YSYEKL. The CDR3 nucleotides are TGCGCCAGCAGCCAAGAAAAGGACAGGGCGGATCAGCCCCAGCATTTT. This encodes CASSQEKDRADQPQHF.

This chain connects TRBV27 to TRBJ2-1, with a weak D call TRBD2 (5 bases). Per germline, CDR1 MNHEY and CDR2 SMNVEV (reference sequence). The CDR3 has 15 residues. V gave up 0 bases and J gave up 7 bases, with 13 bases separating them. DNA of the CDR3: TGTGCCAGCAGTTTATCCCGGGTTAGCGAAAATGAGCAGTTCTTC. Protein: CASSLSRVSENEQFF.

V usage is TRBV7-2 and J usage is TRBJ2-7; TRBD1 agrees at 7 bases. V lost 1 base, J lost 9 bases, and 3 bases stayed unmatched. Germline-derived CDR1 and CDR2 are SGHTA and FQGNSA. This CDR3 is 12 amino acids long. The CDR3 loop is CASSLVRDRQYF. DNA for the CDR3: TGTGCCAGCAGCTTAGTTCGGGACAGGCAGTACTTC.

The V call is TRBV4-1, the J call TRBJ2-3, with 7 bases fitting TRBD2. Germline assignment: CDR1 MGHRA and CDR2 YSYEKL. V shed 1 base, J shed 3 bases, and the junction held 1 base outside the gene matches. The CDR3 length is 14 residues. The CDR3 reads CASSQAGGTDTQYF. The CDR3 DNA sequence: TGCGCCAGCAGCCAAGCGGGGGGAACAGATACGCAGTATTTT.

The V gene is TRBV6-4, the J gene TRBJ2-1; the D is unclear. Per germline, CDR1 MRHNA and CDR2 SNTAGT. The V end lost 2 bases, the J end lost 6 bases, and 11 bases lay between the germline ends. There are 14 residues in the CDR3. The CDR3 here is CASSDPFEINEQFF. For the CDR3, the DNA is TGTGCCAGCAGTGACCCCTTTGAGATCAATGAGCAGTTCTTC.

This clone occurred once. The chain uses TRBV19 and TRBJ1-6; TRBD1 matches 8 bases. The length of the CDR3 is 14 residues. The V and J ends lost 8 bases and 6 bases, in that order; junction bases with no gene match: 6. Germline V CDR1 and CDR2: LNHDA, SQIVND (reference sequence). The CDR3 loop is CASDRGAGNSPLHF. DNA for the CDR3: TGTGCCAGTGACAGGGGCGCCGGTAATTCACCCCTCCACTTT.

The chain recombines TRBV7-3 with TRBJ1-5; TRBD1 aligns across 7 bases. The germline CDR1 and CDR2 sequences are SGHTA and FQGTGA. V shed 5 bases, J shed 7 bases, and the junction held 8 bases outside the gene matches. The CDR3 has 14 residues. CDR3 residues: CASSAGGGVQPQHF. CDR3 sequence (DNA): TGTGCCAGCAGCGCGGGAGGGGGCGTGCAGCCCCAGCATTTT.

Only one count was recorded for this clone. This chain uses TRBV24-1 with TRBJ2-1, with 13 bases matching TRBD2. Germline CDR1 KGHDR, CDR2 SFDVKD. The V gene end was trimmed by 3 bases and the J gene end by 3 bases; junction bases not matched to a gene: 1. CDR3 size: 16 residues. CDR3 in amino acids: CATSDGTSGNYNEQFF. The CDR3 DNA sequence: TGTGCCACCAGTGATGGGACTAGCGGGAACTACAATGAGCAGTTCTTC.

The rearrangement uses TRBV6-5 and TRBJ2-6; tentative D call: TRBD1 (5 bases). CDR1 is MNHEY and CDR2 is SVGAGI in the germline V gene. V gave up 5 bases and J gave up 4 bases, with 12 bases separating them. This CDR3 has 15 residues. DNA of the CDR3: TGTGCCAGCAGTCGCCCATCAGGGGGGGCCAACGTCCTGACTTTC. It specifies CASSRPSGGANVLTF.

J is TRBJ2-7 and V is TRBV7-9, with TRBD2 identical over 7 bases. J gave up 6 bases and V 3 bases, and 2 bases lay outside the gene matches. Germline assignment: CDR1 SEHNR and CDR2 FQNEAQ (reference sequence). The CDR3 runs 12 residues. For the CDR3, the DNA is TGTGCCAGCAGCTTGGGGAGGGGCGAGCAGTACTTC. Translating it yields CASSLGRGEQYF.

The gene calls are TRBV5-5 and TRBJ1-6; weak D call: TRBD1 (5 bases). Germline V lookup: CDR1 SGHKS, CDR2 YYEKEE (reference sequence). The CDR3 loop spans 15 amino acids. V was pared by 2 bases and J by 6 bases, with 12 bases between. The CDR3 region has the DNA TGTGCCAGCAGCTTTGGGGGGGTTTCTAATTCACCCCTCCACTTT. This encodes CASSFGGVSNSPLHF. The full variable domain, rest sourced from reference TRBV5-5 and TRBJ1-6, is DAGVTQSPTHLIKTRGQQVTLRCSPISGHKSVSWYQQVLGQGPQFIFQYYEKEERGRGNFPDRFSARQFPNYSSELNVNALLLGDSALYLCASSFGGVSNSPLHFGNGTRLTVT.

This sequence joins TRBV28 and TRBJ2-7, with TRBD2 identical over 12 bases. Per the germline V gene, CDR1 is MDHEN and CDR2 is SYDVKM. Trimming cost V 4 bases and J 4 bases; bases outside gene matches: 8. The CDR3 spans 16 residues. The CDR3 DNA reads as TGTGCCAGCAGTTCGGGACTAGCGGGCCAAAATTACGAGCAGTACTTC. The encoded protein is CASSSGLAGQNYEQYF.

The chain joins TRBV7-2 to TRBJ2-2, with 8 bases lining up with TRBD1. The length of the CDR3 is 15 residues. Per germline, CDR1 SGHTA and CDR2 FQGNSA. V lost 5 bases and J lost 4; bases outside the gene matches: 6. For the CDR3, the DNA is TGTGCCAGCAGCGTTGGCCAGGGGGCCACCGGGGAGCTGTTTTTT. It specifies CASSVGQGATGELFF.

As concerns this clone: One end of the junction varies from germline; a read error may be responsible. The chain carries TRBV9 and TRBJ2-3, with D tentatively TRBD2 (6 bases). CDR1 SGDLS and CDR2 YYNGEE come from the germline V gene. This CDR3 comprises 15 residues. The DNA for the CDR3 is TGTGCCAGCAGCGCTCAGTGGCGGGGCACGGATACGCAGTATTTT. Translation: CASSAQWRGTDTQYF.

The chain has TRBV29-1 and TRBJ1-2; 7 bases align to TRBD1. Germline V CDR1 and CDR2: SQVTM, ANQGSEA. V lost 0 bases, J lost 3 bases, and 4 bases stayed unmatched. CDR3 length: 14 residues. The CDR3 nucleotides read TGCAGCGTTGAAGAAGGGGGCGCTTACTATGGCTACACCTTC. It encodes CSVEEGGAYYGYTF.

The count of this clone is one. The V and J genes are TRBV6-5 and TRBJ1-3, with unresolved D. Germline assignment: CDR1 MNHEY and CDR2 SVGAGI. The V gene lost 5 bases and the J gene lost 0 bases, with 5 bases spanning the gap. The CDR3 contains 13 residues. CDR3: CASSRYSGNTIYF. Written as DNA, the CDR3 is TGTGCCAGCAGTCGGTACTCTGGAAACACCATATATTTT.

The chain couples TRBV5-1 to TRBJ1-1; TRBD1 matches 8 bases. The CDR3 sequence is 14 residues long. In germline, CDR1 is SGHRS, CDR2 YFSETQ. The V gene end was trimmed by 4 bases and the J gene end by 1 base; junction bases not matched to a gene: 3. The CDR3 DNA is TGCGCCAGCAGCCCCGGACAGGGGAACACTGAAGCTTTCTTT. Encoded protein: CASSPGQGNTEAFF.